Shown below are 19 T cell receptor beta chains from a single sample sequenced in a study of radiotherapy plus CTLA-4 blockade in lung cancer. TCRdb's copy holds only in-frame clones and misses some; the assay was immunoSEQ multiplex PCR. The sample includes about 88,000 clones, more than 70% of them seen just once. The sample in question was peripheral blood, obtained from a patient treated with radiotherapy plus ipilimumab. The receptors shown here come from a human donor with non-small cell lung cancer that progressed on radiotherapy plus ipilimumab.

This clone has a handful of counts. The chain combines TRBV2 with TRBJ2-2; 11 nucleotides agree with TRBD2. This CDR3 is 17 amino acids long. Unmatched junction bases numbered 7, after V lost 6 bases and J lost 1 base. Germline V gene sequence: CDR1 SNHLY, CDR2 FYNNEI. This chain's CDR3 is CASRGGLAVLNTGELFF. The DNA of the CDR3 is TGTGCCAGCAGAGGGGGACTAGCGGTCTTGAACACCGGGGAGCTGTTTTTT. The variable domain in full, completed from reference TRBV2 and TRBJ2-2, reads EPEVTQTPSHQVTQMGQEVILRCVPISNHLYFYWYRQILGQKVEFLVSFYNNEISEKSEIFDDQFSVERPDGSNFTLKIRSTKLEDSAMYFCASRGGLAVLNTGELFFGEGSRLTVL.

The chain recombines TRBV27 with TRBJ2-1, with TRBD1 matching over 9 bases. Germline values: CDR1 MNHEY, CDR2 SMNVEV (reference sequence). The length of the CDR3 is 12 residues. The V and J ends lost 10 bases and 8 bases, in that order; junction bases with no gene match: 6. CDR3 amino acids: CAIRTGEYEQFF. The CDR3, as DNA: TGTGCCATCCGGACAGGGGAGTATGAGCAGTTCTTC.

V usage is TRBV27 and J usage is TRBJ1-1; no firm D call. Deletions cut 0 bases from V and 1 base from J, with 27 bases between. The CDR3 runs to 21 residues. Looked up from germline, CDR1 is MNHEY and CDR2 is SMNVEV (reference sequence). CDR3 coding DNA: TGTGCCAGCAGTTTATCCCGGCCCGGCCTTATTCGTGTAAACTCGAACACTGAAGCTTTCTTT. The encoded protein is CASSLSRPGLIRVNSNTEAFF.

In its sample, this clone was seen a few times. This chain uses TRBV6-1 with TRBJ2-5, with TRBD2 matching over 9 bases. V lost 1 base to trimming and J lost 5 bases; unmatched junction nucleotides: 5. This CDR3 has 15 residues. CDR1 and CDR2 from the germline V gene are MNHNS and SASEGT. The CDR3 bases are TGTGCCAGCAGTGAAGATCTAGCGGGGTGGGAGACCCAGTACTTC. Protein: CASSEDLAGWETQYF.

The chain joins TRBV7-9 to TRBJ2-2; D not certain. This CDR3 contains 13 residues. Looked up from germline, CDR1 is SEHNR and CDR2 is FQNEAQ (reference sequence). Trimming pared 3 bases from V and 3 bases from J, leaving 5 bases between. CDR3 in DNA: TGTGCCAGCAGCTTTCGGGACACCGGGGAGCTGTTTTTT. Its translation: CASSFRDTGELFF. The whole variable domain, filled in from reference TRBV7-9 and TRBJ2-2, reads DTGVSQNPRHKITKRGQNVTFRCDPISEHNRLYWYRQTLGQGPEFLTYFQNEAQLEKSRLLSDRFSAERPKGSFSTLEIQRTEQGDSAMYLCASSFRDTGELFFGEGSRLTVL.

This clone was detected only once. V gene TRBV19 combines with J gene TRBJ1-1; no firm D call. V shed 1 base and J shed 0 bases, with 3 bases lying between them. The CDR3 extends over 13 amino acids. Germline V gene sequence: CDR1 LNHDA, CDR2 SQIVND (reference sequence). The CDR3 DNA reads TGTGCCAGTAGTATAGGGGTGAACACTGAAGCTTTCTTT. Protein: CASSIGVNTEAFF.

The chain employs TRBV4-1 and TRBJ2-2; TRBD2 matches at 7 bases. CDR3 size: 16 residues. The germline V gene encodes CDR1 MGHRA and CDR2 YSYEKL. V lost 0 bases, J lost 5 bases, and 6 bases stayed unmatched. CDR3 sequence: CASSQDTGGGTGELFF. CDR3 nucleotide sequence: TGCGCCAGCAGCCAAGATACGGGGGGAGGTACCGGGGAGCTGTTTTTT.

CDR3 protein: CSVDGGLDFYNEQFF. The CDR3 nucleotides are TGCAGCGTTGACGGGGGGTTAGATTTCTACAATGAGCAGTTCTTC. The gene calls are TRBV29-1 and TRBJ2-1; 7 bases align to TRBD2. CDR1 and CDR2 (germline): SQVTM, ANQGSEA. V gave up 3 bases and J gave up 3 bases; unmatched junction bases: 8. This CDR3 contains 15 residues.

The genes are TRBV5-1 and TRBJ2-7; TRBD1 matches 8 bases. This CDR3 has 13 residues. The J segment lost 5 bases and the V segment lost 4 bases, leaving 5 bases of the junction unmatched. Germline V gives CDR1 SGHRS, CDR2 YFSETQ. The DNA of the CDR3 is TGCGCCAGCAGCCTGACAGGGGTCAACGAGCAGTACTTC. It codes for CASSLTGVNEQYF.

This clone was recorded at least ten times. V is TRBV6-1 and J is TRBJ2-2; D is undetermined. The CDR3 has 14 residues. Trimming took off 3 bases at V and 0 bases at J, with 5 bases between the two ends. The germline CDR1 and CDR2 sequences are MNHNS and SASEGT. CDR3 coding DNA: TGTGCCAGCAGTGAGGCACCGAACACCGGGGAGCTGTTTTTT. It codes for CASSEAPNTGELFF.

This clone has more than one count but fewer than ten. The V and J genes are TRBV7-6 and TRBJ2-7; D call uncertain. The CDR3 runs to 13 residues. V was shortened by 1 base and J by 12 bases, with 16 bases between the two germline ends. CDR1 and CDR2 from the germline V gene are SGHVS and FNYEAQ. The CDR3 nucleotides are TGTGCCAGCAGCTTAGAGGTTGGGCAGGACCCGTACTTC. Translation: CASSLEVGQDPYF.

This clone counts as medium-sized. The J gene is TRBJ1-2, the V gene TRBV6-1; D gene uncertain. From germline, CDR1 is MNHNS and CDR2 SASEGT. The CDR3 is made up of 14 amino acids. V was cut by 1 base and J by 5 bases, with 11 bases left in between. CDR3 sequence reads: CASSEVESAYGYTF. CDR3 coding DNA: TGTGCCAGCAGTGAAGTGGAATCGGCATATGGCTACACCTTC.

This chain uses TRBV6-5 with TRBJ1-2, with 9 bases aligning to TRBD1. The trim removed 5 bases at V and 8 bases at J, leaving 6 bases unmatched. The CDR3 runs 13 residues. Germline V lookup: CDR1 MNHEY, CDR2 SVGAGI. The CDR3 coding sequence is TGTGCCAGCAGTACCGGACAGGGGCGGGGCTACACCTTC. Protein product: CASSTGQGRGYTF.

CDR3 nucleotides: TGCGCCAGCAGCCAAGATTTGGCCGGAAACACCATATATTTT. It yields the protein CASSQDLAGNTIYF. The chain is built from TRBV4-1 and TRBJ1-3; the D is unclear. V lost 0 bases, J lost 4 bases, and 7 bases lay in between. This CDR3 is built from 14 residues. CDR1 is MGHRA, CDR2 YSYEKL, per germline.

The chain joins TRBV9 to TRBJ1-3; a possible D gene is TRBD1 (5 bases). V lost 1 base and J 0 bases, leaving 8 bases between the germline ends. This CDR3 comprises 15 residues. CDR1 SGDLS and CDR2 YYNGEE come from the germline V gene. CDR3 in DNA: TGTGCCAGCAGCGTAAACGGGGGCTCTGGAAACACCATATATTTT. It yields the protein CASSVNGGSGNTIYF.

The chain couples TRBV28 to TRBJ2-7; possibly TRBD1 for D (5 bases). CDR1 and CDR2 from the germline V gene are MDHEN and SYDVKM. V shed 1 base and J shed 2 bases, with 9 bases lying between them. The length of the CDR3 is 14 residues. CDR3 sequence (DNA): TGTGCCAGCAGTTTATCCCAGGGTGCCTACGAGCAGTACTTC. This codes for CASSLSQGAYEQYF.

This sequence joins TRBV29-1 and TRBJ1-2, with unresolved D. Germline V lookup: CDR1 SQVTM, CDR2 ANQGSEA. The CDR3 runs 11 residues. V was cut by 6 bases and J by 0 bases, with 5 bases left in between. Here the CDR3 DNA reads TGCAGCGTCCGAGCTAACTATGGCTACACCTTC. This translates into CSVRANYGYTF.

This clone occurred a few times. The chain couples TRBV6-5 to TRBJ2-3; no definite D call. V shed 5 bases and J shed 4 bases, with 16 bases lying between them. This CDR3 has 15 residues. Per germline, CDR1 MNHEY and CDR2 SVGAGI. The CDR3 loop is CASSAHPEKADTQYF. The CDR3, as DNA: TGTGCCAGCAGTGCGCACCCGGAGAAGGCAGATACGCAGTATTTT.

The chain has TRBV18 and TRBJ2-3, with unresolved D. This CDR3 region has 13 residues. The germline V gene has CDR1 KGHSH and CDR2 LQKENI. The ends were cut back, 3 bases at V and 5 bases at J, with 9 bases in the middle. Here the CDR3 DNA reads TGTGCCAGCTCACCTACTGAGGAAGATACGCAGTATTTT. Its translation is CASSPTEEDTQYF.